These T cell receptor beta chains were read from a single sample in a study of blood T cell repertoires in COVID-19. TCRdb's copy holds only in-frame clones and misses some; the assay was immunoSEQ multiplex PCR. The sample records over 200,000 clones, around 90% being singletons. Sequenced input: peripheral blood. The receptors were gathered from a woman in her 30s with acute or convalescent COVID-19. CDR3s include the opening cysteine and the closing phenylalanine or tryptophan. D genes are given only for firm matches. A clone size is listed for some rows: how often the clone was seen (once, few, many), or a class if it is expanded.

>TRBD1|TRBV19|.|TRBJ1-6
TGTGCCAGTAGTATAGATCTCGGGACAGGCCATTCACCCCTCCACTTT
CASSIDLGTGHSPLHF
>.|TRBV30|.|TRBJ1-3
TGTGCCTGGCGGCACGGGGGGATTTCTGGAAACACCATATATTTT
CAWRHGGISGNTIYF
>.|TRBV5-6|.|TRBJ2-3
TGTGCCAGCAGCTTGGACAGGGCGCAGTATTTT
CASSLDRAQYF
>.|TRBV27|.|TRBJ2-7
TGTGCCAGCAGTTCCGGGGTAGGAGAGCAGTACTTC
CASSSGVGEQYF
>TRBD2|TRBV7-6|once|TRBJ2-3
TGTGCCAGCAGCTTAGTCCCCATTGGGGGGGGCACAGATACGCAGTATTTT
CASSLVPIGGGTDTQYF
>TRBD1|TRBV7-9|.|TRBJ1-5
TGTGCCAGCAGCCGACAGATTACAGGGGGGTCTCAGCCCCAGCATTTT
CASSRQITGGSQPQHF
>TRBD1|TRBV5-1|.|TRBJ2-1
TGCGCCAGCAGCTTGGTGGGACAGGGTCCCAATGAGCAGTTCTTC
CASSLVGQGPNEQFF
>TRBD2|TRBV2|few|TRBJ2-7
TGTGCCAGCAAGGAACGGGGACTAGGGGAGCAGTACTTC
CASKERGLGEQYF
>TRBD1|TRBV6-5|.|TRBJ1-5
TGTGCCAGCAGGGCCGGGACAGGGGGCGGGCAGCCCCAGCATTTT
CASRAGTGGGQPQHF
>.|TRBV9|few|TRBJ2-1
TGTGCCAGCAGCGTAGGCCTAGCGAACTCAGACAATGAGCAGTTCTTC
CASSVGLANSDNEQFF
>TRBD1|TRBV6-8|.|TRBJ2-1
TGTGCCAGCAGTCCTGTGGGGGGACAGGCCAATGAGCAGTTCTTC
CASSPVGGQANEQFF
>.|TRBV18|.|TRBJ2-7
TGTGCCAGCTCCCCCCCCAGCTACGAGCAGTACTTC
CASSPPSYEQYF
>TRBD1|TRBV27|few|TRBJ2-2
TGTGCCAGCACCCTGATGTCCGGGACAGGGGGCGGCGGGGAGCTGTTTTTT
CASTLMSGTGGGGELFF
>.|TRBV18|.|TRBJ1-1
TGTGCCAGCTCACCCCGACAGACGAACACTGAAGCTTTCTTT
CASSPRQTNTEAFF
>.|TRBV6-1|.|TRBJ1-1
TGTGCCAGCAGTGAGGACAAGAACACTGAAGCTTTCTTT
CASSEDKNTEAFF
>TRBD1|TRBV29-1|.|TRBJ1-2
TGCAGCGTTGGGGTTGGACAGGGTATATTTGGCTACACCTTC
CSVGVGQGIFGYTF
>TRBD1|TRBV19|.|TRBJ2-3
TGTGCCAGTAGTACAGGACAGGGGGGAATCACAGATACGCAGTATTTT
CASSTGQGGITDTQYF
>TRBD2|TRBV14|.|TRBJ2-1
TGTGCCAGCAGCCATTTTAGCGGGAGAGGGAATGAGCAGTTCTTC
CASSHFSGRGNEQFF
>.|TRBV27|.|TRBJ1-1
TGTGCCAGCAGTCCATACAGGGAAACTGAAGCTTTCTTT
CASSPYRETEAFF
>TRBD2|TRBV19|.|TRBJ2-3
TGTGCCAGTAGTATTGAACTAGCGAGAACAGATACGCAGTATTTT
CASSIELARTDTQYF
>TRBD1|TRBV29-1|.|TRBJ2-6
TGCAGCGTTGAGGACAGGGGAGGTGGGGCCAACGTCCTGACTTTC
CSVEDRGGGANVLTF
>TRBD1|TRBV6-5|.|TRBJ1-3
TGTGCCAGCAGTTTCTTACAGGGGTCACGAAACACCATATATTTT
CASSFLQGSRNTIYF
>.|TRBV4-3|.|TRBJ2-7
TGCGCCAGCAGCCAAGAGAGAGTGCAGGGTTACGAGCAGTACTTC
CASSQERVQGYEQYF
>.|TRBV21-1|few|TRBJ2-7
TGTGCCAGCAGCAAGGGACAGGACCTCTACGAGCAGTACTTC
CASSKGQDLYEQYF
>.|TRBV5-8|.|TRBJ1-5
TGTGCCAGCAGCTTGGAAGACTCCCGGGGTCATCAGCCCCAGCATTTT
CASSLEDSRGHQPQHF
>TRBD2|TRBV19|.|TRBJ2-4
TGTGCCAGTAGTATGGCGACGGGACTAGTTTTTTCGGAAGCCAAAAACATTCAGTACTTC
CASSMATGLVFSEAKNIQYF
>TRBD2|TRBV9|once|TRBJ2-5
TGTGCCAGCAGCGTTAGCGGGGGGAAGGAGACCCAGTACTTC
CASSVSGGKETQYF
>.|TRBV12-3/TRBV12-4|.|TRBJ2-7
TGTGCCAGCAGTCCGGACTCTACCTACGAGCAGTACTTC
CASSPDSTYEQYF
>.|TRBV28|.|TRBJ1-5
TGTGCCAGCATAGAATCCATTAGCAATCAGCCCCAGCATTTT
CASIESISNQPQHF
>TRBD2|TRBV14|.|TRBJ2-5
TGTGCCAGCAGCCAGCTAGCGGGAGTTCAAGAGACCCAGTACTTC
CASSQLAGVQETQYF
>.|TRBV4-3|few|TRBJ2-1
TGCGCCAGCGGACTTCTTATATTCAATGAGCAGTTCTTC
CASGLLIFNEQFF
>.|TRBV7-2|.|TRBJ1-2
TGTGCCAGCAGCCTAGGGCAGGGTGGCTACACCTTC
CASSLGQGGYTF
>TRBD2|TRBV12-5|.|TRBJ2-2
TGTGCTAGTGGCCCCCCCGGGGGGAGCGGGGGGTCCGGGGAGCTGTTTTTT
CASGPPGGSGGSGELFF
>TRBD2|TRBV11-3|.|TRBJ2-2
TGTGCCAGCAGCTTTTTAGCGGGAGCGGCGGACACCGGGGAGCTGTTTTTT
CASSFLAGAADTGELFF
>.|TRBV6-2/TRBV6-3|.|TRBJ2-1
TGTGCCAGCAGTTATAAGCGGCCTTTTACCTACAATGAGCAGTTCTTC
CASSYKRPFTYNEQFF
>TRBD1|TRBV15|.|TRBJ2-5
TGTGCCACCAGCAGAGATTCGGGGACAGGGAGGTGGCGAGAGACCCAGTACTTC
CATSRDSGTGRWRETQYF
>.|TRBV10-3|.|TRBJ2-1
TGTGCCACCGGGATTTACAATGAGCAGTTCTTC
CATGIYNEQFF
>.|TRBV11-2|.|TRBJ2-7
TGTGCCAGCAGCTTTGGCCGTTACTCCTACGAGCAGTACTTC
CASSFGRYSYEQYF
>.|TRBV19|.|TRBJ1-5
TGTGCCAAAGCGAGGACAGAAAATCAGCCCCAGCATTTT
CAKARTENQPQHF
>.|TRBV7-8|.|TRBJ1-4
TGTGCCAGCAGCCCTAGAGGGGGTCGTAATGAAAAACTGTTTTTT
CASSPRGGRNEKLFF
>.|TRBV5-1|.|TRBJ2-6
TGCGCCAGCAGCTTGACGGGATCAGGGGCCAACGTCCTGACTTTC
CASSLTGSGANVLTF
>TRBD1|TRBV6-2/TRBV6-3|.|TRBJ2-7
TGTGCCAGCAGTTACTCGGGACAGGGGATCGGCTACGAGCAGTACTTC
CASSYSGQGIGYEQYF
>.|TRBV9|.|TRBJ2-2
TGTGCCAGCAGCGTAGACAGCTTCGCGAACACCGGGGAGCTGTTTTTT
CASSVDSFANTGELFF
>TRBD2|TRBV6-2/TRBV6-3|.|TRBJ2-3
TGTGCCAGCAGTTACTTAGCGGGAGCCCCAGATACGCAGTATTTT
CASSYLAGAPDTQYF
>.|TRBV9|.|TRBJ2-5
TGTGCCAGCAGCCCCGGGACATACGAGACCCAGTACTTC
CASSPGTYETQYF
>TRBD2|TRBV30|.|TRBJ2-7
TGTGCCTGGAGTCCAGAGACGGGACTAGCGCCGTGGTGGGAGCAGTACTTC
CAWSPETGLAPWWEQYF
>.|TRBV19|.|TRBJ2-3
TGTGCCAGTAGTATAGGGCGGGAAACGCAGTATTTT
CASSIGRETQYF
>.|TRBV4-3|once|TRBJ1-1
TGCGCCAGCAGCCAAGGTCTCAATGCAGGGGCACCGAACACTGAAGCTTTCTTT
CASSQGLNAGAPNTEAFF
>TRBD2|TRBV7-2|.|TRBJ2-3
TGTGCCAGCAGCCTCCAAGCGGGAGTCGGCACAGATACGCAGTATTTT
CASSLQAGVGTDTQYF
>TRBD1|TRBV5-1|.|TRBJ2-2
TGCGCCAGCAGCTTGGCCCCGACAGGGGGACTTTTGCCGAACACCGGGGAGCTGTTTTTT
CASSLAPTGGLLPNTGELFF
>TRBD1|TRBV11-2|.|TRBJ1-2
TGTGCCAGCAGCTTAGATCAGGGGGACAGCCTCTTCTATGGCTACACCTTC
CASSLDQGDSLFYGYTF
>TRBD2|TRBV5-1|once|TRBJ2-5
TGCGCCAGCAGCTTGCTAGCGGGAAGCGATGAGACCCAGTACTTC
CASSLLAGSDETQYF
>TRBD2|TRBV9|.|TRBJ2-7
TGTGCCAGCAGCGCTACCGGCGGGAGCCCATGGGAGCAGTACTTC
CASSATGGSPWEQYF
>TRBD1|TRBV30|.|TRBJ2-4
TGTGCCTGGAGTCAGGGGGCAAAAAACATTCAGTACTTC
CAWSQGAKNIQYF
>TRBD2|TRBV12-5|.|TRBJ2-1
TGTGCTAGTGGTTTGGGGACTAGCGGGACCTACAATGAGCAGTTCTTC
CASGLGTSGTYNEQFF
>.|TRBV19|.|TRBJ1-4
TGTGCCAGTAGTATTTTTGGGGGGAAAAAACTGTTTTTT
CASSIFGGKKLFF
>.|TRBV5-1|.|TRBJ2-1
TGCGCCAGCAGCTTTCCGGGAAGCTCCTACAATGAGCAGTTCTTC
CASSFPGSSYNEQFF
>TRBD2|TRBV19|.|TRBJ2-2
TGTGCCAGTAGTAGGACTAGCGGGAGTGTCGGGGAGCTGTTTTTT
CASSRTSGSVGELFF